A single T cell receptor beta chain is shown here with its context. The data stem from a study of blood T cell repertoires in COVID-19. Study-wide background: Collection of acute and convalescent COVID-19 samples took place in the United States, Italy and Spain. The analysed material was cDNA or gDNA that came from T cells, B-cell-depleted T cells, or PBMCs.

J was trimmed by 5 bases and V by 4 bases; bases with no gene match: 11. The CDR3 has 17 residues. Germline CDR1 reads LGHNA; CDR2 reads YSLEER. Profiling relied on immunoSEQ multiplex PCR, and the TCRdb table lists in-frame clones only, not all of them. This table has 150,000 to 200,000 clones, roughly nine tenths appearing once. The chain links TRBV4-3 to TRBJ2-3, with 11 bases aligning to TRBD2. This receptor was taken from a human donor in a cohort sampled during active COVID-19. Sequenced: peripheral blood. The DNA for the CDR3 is TGCGCCAGCAGCCCCGGGGAACTAGCGGGGGTGGTAGATACGCAGTATTTT. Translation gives CASSPGELAGVVDTQYF.